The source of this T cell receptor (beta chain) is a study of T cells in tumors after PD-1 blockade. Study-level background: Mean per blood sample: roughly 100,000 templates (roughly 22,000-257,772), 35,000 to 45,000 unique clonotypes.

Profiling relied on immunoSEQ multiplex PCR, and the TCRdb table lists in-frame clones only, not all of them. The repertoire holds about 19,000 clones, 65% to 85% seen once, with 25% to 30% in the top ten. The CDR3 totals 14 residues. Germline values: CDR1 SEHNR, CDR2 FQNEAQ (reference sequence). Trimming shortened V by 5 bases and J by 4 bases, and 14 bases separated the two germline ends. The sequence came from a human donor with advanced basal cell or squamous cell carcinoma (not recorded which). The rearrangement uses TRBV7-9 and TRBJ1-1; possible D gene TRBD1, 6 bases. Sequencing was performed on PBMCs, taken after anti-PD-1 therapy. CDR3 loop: CASSPQGLRTEAFF. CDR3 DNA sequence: TGTGCCAGCAGCCCACAGGGTTTACGCACTGAAGCTTTCTTT. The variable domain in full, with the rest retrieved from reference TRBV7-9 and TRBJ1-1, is DTGVSQNPRHKITKRGQNVTFRCDPISEHNRLYWYRQTLGQGPEFLTYFQNEAQLEKSRLLSDRFSAERPKGSFSTLEIQRTEQGDSAMYLCASSPQGLRTEAFFGQGTRLTVV.